The 16 T cell receptor beta chains below were found in one sample sequenced in a study of technical replicates of blood from several donors. Generated by immunoSEQ multiplex PCR, the TCRdb table keeps only in-frame clones and is missing some. The table lists 50,000 to 65,000 clones, around 93% of them singletons. Specimen: PBMCs. These receptors all come from a human donor in good health. Some clones in this sample may be carry-over from other donors' samples.

V is TRBV9 and J is TRBJ1-2, with unresolved D. CDR3 size: 13 residues. V lost 5 bases to trimming and J lost 0 bases, with 8 bases between them. Per germline, CDR1 SGDLS and CDR2 YYNGEE. CDR3 loop: CASSRGPNYGYTF. The CDR3 DNA reads as TGTGCCAGCAGTCGGGGTCCTAACTATGGCTACACCTTC.

Notes on this clone: One junction end does not reproduce the germline sequence, and a read error may be involved. This sequence joins TRBV20-1 and TRBJ2-7; weak D call: TRBD1 (5 bases). The CDR3 has 11 amino acids. From germline, CDR1 is DFQATT and CDR2 SNEGSKA (reference sequence). CDR3 coding DNA: TGCAGCGCTAGGACACCCTTGGAGCAGTACTTC. It specifies CSARTPLEQYF.

The genes are TRBV27 and TRBJ1-5, with D unclear. Deletions cut 4 bases from V and 6 bases from J, with 7 bases between. This CDR3 spans 12 amino acids. CDR1 is MNHEY, CDR2 SMNVEV, per germline (reference sequence). The DNA of the CDR3 is TGTGCCAGCAGTTACTCGGGTCAGCCCCAGCATTTT. As protein: CASSYSGQPQHF.

The V call is TRBV6-5, the J call TRBJ2-5; 9 nucleotides align to TRBD2. This CDR3 contains 13 residues. With V trimmed by 6 bases and J by 4 bases, 3 bases remained unmatched. Per germline, CDR1 MNHEY and CDR2 SVGAGI. Here the CDR3 reads CASRRAGGETQYF. CDR3 in DNA: TGTGCCAGCAGAAGAGCGGGAGGAGAGACCCAGTACTTC.

This clone showed up just once. This chain's CDR3 is CASKTGTNYGYTF. The CDR3 DNA is TGTGCCAGCAAAACAGGGACTAACTATGGCTACACCTTC. The J gene is TRBJ1-2, the V gene TRBV2; TRBD1 might be the D (6 bases). The CDR3 covers 13 residues. The germline V gene has CDR1 SNHLY and CDR2 FYNNEI. V lost 7 bases to trimming and J lost 0 bases, with 9 bases between them.

CDR3 coding DNA: TGTGCCAGCAGCTTGAGCGGGAGGGCCGGAGAGACCCAGTACTTC. Translation: CASSLSGRAGETQYF. This chain links TRBV5-4 with TRBJ2-5; 10 bases line up with TRBD2. Germline V gene sequence: CDR1 SGHNT, CDR2 YYREEE (reference sequence). The trim removed 1 base at V and 4 bases at J, leaving 4 bases unmatched. The CDR3 extends over 15 amino acids. Variable domain in full (rest from reference TRBV5-4 and TRBJ2-5): ETGVTQSPTHLIKTRGQQVTLRCSSQSGHNTVSWYQQALGQGPQFIFQYYREEENGRGNFPPRFSGLQFPNYSSELNVNALELDDSALYLCASSLSGRAGETQYFGPGTRLLVL.

The genes are TRBV4-3 and TRBJ2-1; the D gene is possibly TRBD1 (5 bases). The germline gives CDR1 LGHNA, CDR2 YSLEER. The germline V and J ends were trimmed by 0 bases and 0 bases, with 15 bases remaining between them. The CDR3 consists of 18 residues. The CDR3 DNA reads TGCGCCAGCAGCCAAGATCTAATATCCCAGGGCTCCTACAATGAGCAGTTCTTC. Its protein is CASSQDLISQGSYNEQFF.

This sequence joins TRBV13 and TRBJ2-3, with D possibly matching TRBD2 (5 bases). Germline V gives CDR1 PRHDT, CDR2 FYEKMQ (reference sequence). This CDR3 is built from 14 residues. Trimming shortened V by 2 bases and J by 0 bases, and 6 bases separated the two germline ends. CDR3 DNA sequence: TGTGCCAGCAGCTTAACGGGGAGCACAGATACGCAGTATTTT. This codes for CASSLTGSTDTQYF.

V gene TRBV11-2 combines with J gene TRBJ1-5; no reliable D call. The length of the CDR3 is 13 residues. The germline V and J ends were trimmed by 5 bases and 1 base, with 6 bases remaining between them. Germline V gene lookup returns CDR1 SGHAT and CDR2 FQNNGV. The CDR3 region is CASSQHSNQPQHF. CDR3 nucleotide sequence: TGTGCCAGCAGCCAACACAGCAATCAGCCCCAGCATTTT.

The V and J genes are TRBV7-9 and TRBJ1-2; 7 nucleotides match TRBD1. CDR1 and CDR2 (germline): SEHNR, FQNEAQ (reference sequence). V lost 1 base and J lost 3; bases outside the gene matches: 5. The CDR3 is made up of 15 amino acids. The CDR3, as DNA: TGTGCCAGCAGCTTAGGACAGGGCGGGGACTATGGCTACACCTTC. Residues: CASSLGQGGDYGYTF.

The chain is built from TRBV19 and TRBJ2-1; tentative D call: TRBD1 (5 bases). This CDR3 is 14 amino acids long. With 3 bases removed from V and 4 bases from J, the gap between germline ends came to 10 bases. CDR1 LNHDA and CDR2 SQIVND come from the germline V gene (reference sequence). CDR3 in amino acids: CASSISPGYNEQFF. The CDR3 nucleotides are TGTGCCAGTAGTATCTCCCCAGGGTACAATGAGCAGTTCTTC.

The chain employs TRBV7-2 and TRBJ1-1; no firm D call. CDR3 size: 13 residues. The germline CDR1 and CDR2 sequences are SGHTA and FQGNSA. Trimming stripped 5 bases from V and 0 bases from J, with 7 bases between. Written as DNA, the CDR3 is TGTGCCAGCAGCCCTAGGATGAACACTGAAGCTTTCTTT. Translated, it gives CASSPRMNTEAFF. Full variable domain (outside the CDR3, taken from reference TRBV7-2 and TRBJ1-1): GAGVSQSPSNKVTEKGKDVELRCDPISGHTALYWYRQSLGQGLEFLIYFQGNSAPDKSGLPSDRFSAERTGGSVSTLTIQRTQQEDSAVYLCASSPRMNTEAFFGQGTRLTVV.

The chain carries TRBV6-4 and TRBJ2-2; D not certain. V was pared by 3 bases and J by 4 bases, with 9 bases between. This CDR3 comprises 14 residues. CDR1 is MRHNA and CDR2 is SNTAGT in the germline V gene. DNA of the CDR3: TGTGCCAGCAGTGATGCCCCGGGCACCGGGGAGCTGTTTTTT. It yields the protein CASSDAPGTGELFF.

This rearrangement joins TRBV5-5 to TRBJ2-3; weak D call: TRBD2 (6 bases). CDR3 length: 16 amino acids. Germline CDR1 reads SGHKS; CDR2 reads YYEKEE (reference sequence). V lost 3 bases and J 3 bases, leaving 17 bases between the germline ends. The CDR3 coding sequence is TGTGCCAGCAGCTCGGGGGTAGGGGTCGCTACAGATACGCAGTATTTT. Its protein is CASSSGVGVATDTQYF.

This rearrangement joins TRBV5-5 to TRBJ2-2, with D uncertain. There are 13 residues in the CDR3. V gave up 6 bases and J gave up 6 bases, with 12 bases separating them. Per germline, CDR1 SGHKS and CDR2 YYEKEE (reference sequence). CDR3 sequence: CASIKSVSGELFF. Written as DNA, the CDR3 is TGTGCCAGCATAAAGTCGGTCTCCGGGGAGCTGTTTTTT.

J is TRBJ2-1 and V is TRBV12-5; no firm D call. The germline CDR1 and CDR2 sequences are LGHNT and FRNRAP. V was clipped by 9 bases and J by 6 bases, with 15 bases between them. CDR3 length: 13 residues. DNA for the CDR3: TGTGCTAGCGAGGAAAGTGGCCGCAATGAGCAGTTCTTC. Its protein is CASEESGRNEQFF. Drawing the rest from reference TRBV12-5 and TRBJ2-1, the complete variable domain is DARVTQTPRHKVTEMGQEVTMRCQPILGHNTVFWYRQTMMQGLELLAYFRNRAPLDDSGMPKDRFSAEMPDATLATLKIQPSEPRDSAVYFCASEESGRNEQFFGPGTRLTVL.